The clone carrying this T cell receptor beta chain has a count of ten or more. Its antigen is not identified. The data derive from a study of neurological immune-mediated disorders. CDR1 and CDR2 from the germline V gene are DFQATT and SNEGSKA (reference sequence). V lost 2 bases and J lost 4, with 5 bases in between. This CDR3 comprises 11 residues. 5'RACE with 10-nucleotide random UMIs produced the cDNA. One entry per CDR3 protein, called by TCRdb with MiXCR from the 5' RACE reads. The sample shows fewer than 30,000 distinct CDR3 sequences, roughly 13% of them seen only once. General study findings and limits: The highest TCR clonal expansion occurred in HTLV-1-associated myelopathy; multiple sclerosis fell below healthy controls. None of the CDR3 amino acid sequences of expanded clones recurred across subjects, suggesting private repertoires in all groups.

The time point: technical triplicate 1. Each sorted-subset library came from fewer than 1.3 million CD4+ or CD8+ T cells. The chain carries TRBV20-1 and TRBJ2-5; D is unresolved. The receptor comes from a female donor with HTLV-1-associated myelopathy (HAM/TSP). Sequences were obtained from CD4+ T cells from blood. The CDR3 region has the DNA TGCAGTGCTAGAACTGTAGAGACCCAGTACTTC. Translation: CSARTVETQYF.